The clone carrying this T cell receptor (beta chain) showed up just a few times. Its specificity is not known. Building the TCR beta libraries relied on iRepertoire HTBI primers, and CDR3 regions underwent Arm-PCR. In TCRdb, the multiplex PCR reads were re-called with MiXCR into one record per CDR3 protein. There are about 620,000 distinct CDR3 sequences in the sample; 15% to 20% occur only once, and 15% to 20% lies in the top ten. This entry comes from a study of regulatory T cells in long-lasting Graves disease. The study, taken as a whole, reports: The analysis examined peripheral blood only and excluded thyroid tissue.

The time point here: newly diagnosed GD, antithyroid drugs for less than 3 months. PBMC RNA served as the TCR library source. EDTA tubes were used for drawing around 9 milliliters of peripheral blood. The sample was also linked to a second study, of T cells in Graves' hyperthyroidism and ophthalmopathy.

This TCR was recovered from a woman aged 25 to 39 with Graves disease. The sequenced sample was peripheral blood mononuclear cells (PBMCs), obtained at new diagnosis, from a patient treated with antithyroid drugs.

CDR3 residues: CASRAGLRERNRFIGELFF. The CDR3 DNA follows: TGTGCCAGCAGGGCTGGGTTGCGGGAAAGGAATAGGTTCATCGGGGAGCTGTTTTTT. The rearrangement joins TRBV12-3 or TRBV12-4 to TRBJ2-2; a weak D match, TRBD2 (6 bases). The CDR3 runs 19 residues. V shed 6 bases and J shed 7 bases, with 30 bases lying between them.